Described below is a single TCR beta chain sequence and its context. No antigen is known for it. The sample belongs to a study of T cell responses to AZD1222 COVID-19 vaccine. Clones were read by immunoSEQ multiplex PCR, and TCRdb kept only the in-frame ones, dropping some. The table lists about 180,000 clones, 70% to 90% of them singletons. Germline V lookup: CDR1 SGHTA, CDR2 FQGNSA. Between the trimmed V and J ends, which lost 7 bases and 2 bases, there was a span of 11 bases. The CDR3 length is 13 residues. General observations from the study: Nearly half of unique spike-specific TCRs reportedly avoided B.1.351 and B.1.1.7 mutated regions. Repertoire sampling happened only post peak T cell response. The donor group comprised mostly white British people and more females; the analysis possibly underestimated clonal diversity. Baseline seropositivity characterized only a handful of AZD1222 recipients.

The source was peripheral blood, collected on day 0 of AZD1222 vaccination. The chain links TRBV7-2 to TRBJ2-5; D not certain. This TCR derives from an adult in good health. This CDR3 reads CASTRAYQETQYF. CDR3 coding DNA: TGTGCCAGCACAAGGGCTTATCAAGAGACCCAGTACTTC.